The subject of this entry is one T cell receptor beta chain. The repertoire was sequenced with immunoSEQ multiplex PCR; TCRdb's copy has only in-frame clones and lacks some. The sample comprises 70,000 to 100,000 clones, over 85% of which are singletons, and 1.1% to 1.5% rests with the top ten. This sample is drawn from a study of T cell changes during pregnancy in multiple sclerosis. CDR3 size: 15 residues. CDR1 and CDR2 from the germline V gene are SNHLY and FYNNEI. V lost 4 bases, J lost 6 bases, and 7 bases stayed unmatched. This chain joins TRBV2 and TRBJ2-7; 12 bases are a match to TRBD2. The material was peripheral blood, obtained in the third trimester of pregnancy. The clonotype originates from a female donor in good health, enrolled as a control in a pregnancy study. The CDR3 spells CASSALAGGPGEQYF. CDR3 nucleotides: TGTGCCAGCAGTGCCCTAGCGGGAGGGCCTGGCGAGCAGTACTTC.